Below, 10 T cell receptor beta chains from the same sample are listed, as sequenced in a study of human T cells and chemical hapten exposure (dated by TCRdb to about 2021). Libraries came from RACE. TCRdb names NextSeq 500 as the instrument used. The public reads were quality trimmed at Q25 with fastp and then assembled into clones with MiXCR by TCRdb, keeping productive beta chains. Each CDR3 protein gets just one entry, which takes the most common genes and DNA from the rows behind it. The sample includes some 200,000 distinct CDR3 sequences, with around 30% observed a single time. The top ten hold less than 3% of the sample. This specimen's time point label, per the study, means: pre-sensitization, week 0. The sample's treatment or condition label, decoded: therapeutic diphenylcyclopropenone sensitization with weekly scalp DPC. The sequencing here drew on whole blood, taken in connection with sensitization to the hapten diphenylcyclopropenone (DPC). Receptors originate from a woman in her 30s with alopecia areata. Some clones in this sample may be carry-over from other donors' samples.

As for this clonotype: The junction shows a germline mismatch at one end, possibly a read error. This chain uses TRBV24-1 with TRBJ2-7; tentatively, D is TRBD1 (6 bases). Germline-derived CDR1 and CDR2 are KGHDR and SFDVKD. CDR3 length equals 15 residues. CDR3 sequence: CVTKSYNRDTYEQYF. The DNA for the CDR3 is TGTGTCACCAAGAGCTACAATCGGGACACCTACGAGCAGTACTTC.

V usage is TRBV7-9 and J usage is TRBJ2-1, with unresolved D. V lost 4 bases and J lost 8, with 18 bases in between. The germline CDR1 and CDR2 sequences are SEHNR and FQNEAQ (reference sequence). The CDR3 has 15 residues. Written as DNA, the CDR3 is TGTGCCAGCAGCTCCGCCGCTGGACGTTGGGATGAGCAGTTCTTC. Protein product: CASSSAAGRWDEQFF.

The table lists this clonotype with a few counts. The CDR3: CASMPSAAYEQYF. In nucleotides, the CDR3 is TGTGCCAGCATGCCTAGCGCGGCCTACGAGCAGTACTTC. The genes are TRBV25-1 and TRBJ2-7; TRBD2 might be the D (6 bases). The CDR3 has 13 amino acids. The V end was cut by 7 bases, the J end by 2 bases, with 12 bases between. Germline V CDR1 and CDR2: MGHDK, SYGVNS.

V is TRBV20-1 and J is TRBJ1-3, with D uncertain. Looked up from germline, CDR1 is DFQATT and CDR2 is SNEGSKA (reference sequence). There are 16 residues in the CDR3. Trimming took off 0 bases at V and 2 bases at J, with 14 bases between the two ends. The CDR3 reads CSARDNGRLTGNTIYF. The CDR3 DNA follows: TGCAGTGCTAGAGATAATGGCAGGCTAACTGGAAACACCATATATTTT.

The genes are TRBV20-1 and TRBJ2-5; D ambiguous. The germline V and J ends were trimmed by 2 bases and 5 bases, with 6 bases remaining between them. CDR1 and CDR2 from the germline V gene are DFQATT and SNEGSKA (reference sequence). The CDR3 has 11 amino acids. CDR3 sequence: CSARLGETQYF. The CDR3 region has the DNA TGCAGTGCTAGACTAGGGGAGACCCAGTACTTC.

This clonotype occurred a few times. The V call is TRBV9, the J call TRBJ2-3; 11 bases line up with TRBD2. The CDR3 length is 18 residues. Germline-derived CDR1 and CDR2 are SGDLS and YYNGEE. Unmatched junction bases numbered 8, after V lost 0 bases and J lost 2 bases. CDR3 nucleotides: TGTGCCAGCAGCGTAGTAGCGGGGGGGCCAGGTTTCACAGATACGCAGTATTTT. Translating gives CASSVVAGGPGFTDTQYF. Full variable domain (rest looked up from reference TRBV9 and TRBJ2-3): DSGVTQTPKHLITATGQRVTLRCSPRSGDLSVYWYQQSLDQGLQFLIQYYNGEERAKGNILERFSAQQFPDLHSELNLSSLELGDSALYFCASSVVAGGPGFTDTQYFGPGTRLTVL.

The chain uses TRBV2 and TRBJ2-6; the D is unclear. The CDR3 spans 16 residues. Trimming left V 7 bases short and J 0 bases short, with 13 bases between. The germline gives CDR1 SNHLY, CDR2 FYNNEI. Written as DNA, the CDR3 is TGTGCCAGCACTCCGTACCCTCTCTCTGGGGCCAACGTCCTGACTTTC. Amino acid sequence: CASTPYPLSGANVLTF.

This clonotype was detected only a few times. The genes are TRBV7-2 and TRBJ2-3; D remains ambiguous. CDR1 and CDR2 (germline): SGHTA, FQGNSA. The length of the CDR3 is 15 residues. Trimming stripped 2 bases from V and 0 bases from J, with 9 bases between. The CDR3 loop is CASSLLRISTDTQYF. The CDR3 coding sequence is TGTGCCAGCAGCTTATTGAGAATTAGCACAGATACGCAGTATTTT.

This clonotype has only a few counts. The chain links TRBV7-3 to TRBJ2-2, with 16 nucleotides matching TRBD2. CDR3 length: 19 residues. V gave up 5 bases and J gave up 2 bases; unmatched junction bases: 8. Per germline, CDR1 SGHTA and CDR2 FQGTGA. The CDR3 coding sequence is TGTGCCAGCAGCCCCAAGGGACTAGCGGGGGGGGCAAACACCGGGGAGCTGTTTTTT. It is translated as CASSPKGLAGGANTGELFF.

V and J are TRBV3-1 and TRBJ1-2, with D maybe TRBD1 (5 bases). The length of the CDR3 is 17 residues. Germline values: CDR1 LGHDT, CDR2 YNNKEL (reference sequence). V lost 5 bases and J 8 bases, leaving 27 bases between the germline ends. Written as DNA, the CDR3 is TGTGCCAGCAGCTCTCGGGAGCAGGGACGCTTTCGCAAGGGCTACACCTTC. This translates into CASSSREQGRFRKGYTF.